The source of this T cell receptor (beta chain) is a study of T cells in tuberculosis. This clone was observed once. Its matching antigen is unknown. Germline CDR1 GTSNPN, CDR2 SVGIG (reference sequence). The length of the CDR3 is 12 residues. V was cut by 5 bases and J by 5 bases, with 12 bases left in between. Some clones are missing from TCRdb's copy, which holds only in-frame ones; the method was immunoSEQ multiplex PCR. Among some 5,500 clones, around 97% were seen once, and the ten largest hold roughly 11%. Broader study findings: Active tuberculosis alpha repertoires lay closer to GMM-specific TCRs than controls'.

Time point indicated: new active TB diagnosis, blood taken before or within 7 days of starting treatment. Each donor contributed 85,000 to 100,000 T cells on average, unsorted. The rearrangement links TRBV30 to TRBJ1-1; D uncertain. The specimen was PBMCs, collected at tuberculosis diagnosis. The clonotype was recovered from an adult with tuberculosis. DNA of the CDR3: TGTGCCTGGGCAAGTGGGAGGACTGAAGCTTTCTTT. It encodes CAWASGRTEAFF.